This TCR beta chain was captured in a study of blood T cell repertoires in COVID-19. Overall study: There were acute and convalescent COVID-19 samples, and they came from the United States, Italy and Spain. Sample material is recorded as cDNA or gDNA derived from T cells, B-cell-depleted T cells, or PBMCs.

In the source study's methods: Amplification with reference gene primers provided the estimates of nucleated cell counts. Using immunoSEQ multiplex PCR, the repertoire was profiled, and TCRdb retains in-frame clones only, with some absent. That table is the source of V, J and clone size, and D and trimming were worked out from the DNA. The sample records under 150,000 clones, around 78% being singletons. Per germline, CDR1 LGHDT and CDR2 YNNKEL (reference sequence). The CDR3 is 15 amino acids. V was shortened by 1 base and J by 4 bases, with 10 bases between the two germline ends. This sequence joins TRBV3-1 (or the pseudogene TRBV3-2) and TRBJ2-2, with D tentatively TRBD1 (6 bases). The sequencing sample was made of peripheral blood. This clonotype was obtained from a human donor in a cohort sampled during active COVID-19. The CDR3, as DNA: TGTGCCAGCAGCCAAGGCGGACAGTTCACCGGGGAGCTGTTTTTT. It translates to CASSQGGQFTGELFF.